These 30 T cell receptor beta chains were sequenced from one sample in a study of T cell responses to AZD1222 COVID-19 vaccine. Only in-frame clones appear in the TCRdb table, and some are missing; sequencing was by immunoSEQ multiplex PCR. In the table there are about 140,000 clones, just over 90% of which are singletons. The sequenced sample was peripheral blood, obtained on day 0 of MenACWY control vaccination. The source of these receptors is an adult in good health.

CDR3 sequence (DNA): TGTGCCAGCAGTTTCTTCAGGGTAAGGCGTCAGCCCCAGCATTTT. Protein sequence: CASSFFRVRRQPQHF. The chain uses TRBV28 and TRBJ1-5; possibly TRBD1 for D (5 bases). Looked up from germline, CDR1 is MDHEN and CDR2 is SYDVKM. The CDR3 spans 15 residues. Between the trimmed V and J ends, which lost 3 bases and 6 bases, there was a span of 15 bases.

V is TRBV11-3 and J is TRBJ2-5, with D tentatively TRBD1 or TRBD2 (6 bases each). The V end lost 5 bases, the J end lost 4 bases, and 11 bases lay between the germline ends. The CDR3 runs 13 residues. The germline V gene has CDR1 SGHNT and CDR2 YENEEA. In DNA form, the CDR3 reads TGTGCCAGCAGCGGGGGGCCCGGAGAGACCCAGTACTTC. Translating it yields CASSGGPGETQYF.

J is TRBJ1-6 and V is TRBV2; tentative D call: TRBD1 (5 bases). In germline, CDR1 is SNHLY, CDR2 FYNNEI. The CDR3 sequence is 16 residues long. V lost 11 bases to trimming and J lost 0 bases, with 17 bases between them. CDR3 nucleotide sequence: TGTGCCGGGACGCAGGGACTTGCCTCCTATAATTCACCCCTCCACTTT. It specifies CAGTQGLASYNSPLHF.

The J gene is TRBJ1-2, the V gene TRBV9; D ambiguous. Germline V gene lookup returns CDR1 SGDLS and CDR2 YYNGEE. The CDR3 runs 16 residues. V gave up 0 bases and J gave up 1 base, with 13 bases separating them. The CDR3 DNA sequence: TGTGCCAGCAGCGTAGCGGTGGACGGTGATAACTATGGCTACACCTTC. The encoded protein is CASSVAVDGDNYGYTF.

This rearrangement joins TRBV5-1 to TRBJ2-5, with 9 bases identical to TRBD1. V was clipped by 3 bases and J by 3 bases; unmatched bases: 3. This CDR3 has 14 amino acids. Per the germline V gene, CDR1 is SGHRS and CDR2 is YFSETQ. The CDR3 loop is CASSWDRVEETQYF. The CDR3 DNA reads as TGCGCCAGCAGCTGGGACAGGGTCGAAGAGACCCAGTACTTC.

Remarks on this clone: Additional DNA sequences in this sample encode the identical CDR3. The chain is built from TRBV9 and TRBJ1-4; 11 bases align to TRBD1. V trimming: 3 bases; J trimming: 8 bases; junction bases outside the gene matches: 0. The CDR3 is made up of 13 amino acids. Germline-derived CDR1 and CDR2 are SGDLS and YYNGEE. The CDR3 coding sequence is TGTGCCAGCAGCGGGACAGGGGGCGAAAAACTGTTTTTT. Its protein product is CASSGTGGEKLFF.

Here the CDR3 DNA reads TGTGCCAGCAGTGCGTCAGGGTACACTGAAGCTTTCTTT. Residues: CASSASGYTEAFF. The chain carries TRBV12-3 or TRBV12-4 and TRBJ1-1, with a weak D call TRBD1 (5 bases). The length of the CDR3 is 13 residues. Trimming removed 5 bases at V and 3 bases at J, with 10 bases between.

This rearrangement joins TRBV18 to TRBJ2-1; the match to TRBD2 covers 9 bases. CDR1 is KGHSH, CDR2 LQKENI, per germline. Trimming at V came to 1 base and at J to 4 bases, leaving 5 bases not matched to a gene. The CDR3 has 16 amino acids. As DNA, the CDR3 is TGTGCCAGCTCACCACTCGGCGGGAGGGGATACAATGAGCAGTTCTTC. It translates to CASSPLGGRGYNEQFF.

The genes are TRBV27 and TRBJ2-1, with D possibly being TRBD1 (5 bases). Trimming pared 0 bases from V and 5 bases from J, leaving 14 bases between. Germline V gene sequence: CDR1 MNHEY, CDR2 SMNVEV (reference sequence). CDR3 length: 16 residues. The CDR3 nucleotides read TGTGCCAGCAGTTTATCCCCAGGGCACCTTAACAATGAGCAGTTCTTC. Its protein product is CASSLSPGHLNNEQFF.

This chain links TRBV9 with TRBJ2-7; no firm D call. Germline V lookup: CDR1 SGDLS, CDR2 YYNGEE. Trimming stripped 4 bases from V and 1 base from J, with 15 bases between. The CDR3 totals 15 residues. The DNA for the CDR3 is TGTGCCAGCAGCTCCCTGGCAGCTTGGTCCTACGAGCAGTACTTC. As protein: CASSSLAAWSYEQYF.

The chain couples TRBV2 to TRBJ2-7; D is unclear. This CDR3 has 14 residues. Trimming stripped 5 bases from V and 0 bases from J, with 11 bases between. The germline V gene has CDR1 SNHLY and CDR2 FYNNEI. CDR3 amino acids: CASSSGKISYEQYF. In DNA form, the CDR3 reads TGTGCCAGCAGTTCTGGGAAAATCTCCTACGAGCAGTACTTC.

CDR3 protein: CAWSVRTHSPLHF. The CDR3, as DNA: TGTGCCTGGAGTGTGAGGACGCATTCACCCCTCCACTTT. This chain links TRBV30 with TRBJ1-6; D is unresolved. CDR1 GTSNPN and CDR2 SVGIG come from the germline V gene (reference sequence). The germline V and J ends were trimmed by 0 bases and 8 bases, with 8 bases remaining between them. The CDR3 sequence is 13 residues long.

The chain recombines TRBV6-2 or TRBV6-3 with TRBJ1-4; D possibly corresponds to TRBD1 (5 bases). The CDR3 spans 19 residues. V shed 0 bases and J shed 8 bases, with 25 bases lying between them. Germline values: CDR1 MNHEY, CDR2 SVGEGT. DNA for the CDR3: TGTGCCAGCAGTTACTCAAACTACTGGATTACGCGTGACAGCGAAAAACTGTTTTTT. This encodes CASSYSNYWITRDSEKLFF.

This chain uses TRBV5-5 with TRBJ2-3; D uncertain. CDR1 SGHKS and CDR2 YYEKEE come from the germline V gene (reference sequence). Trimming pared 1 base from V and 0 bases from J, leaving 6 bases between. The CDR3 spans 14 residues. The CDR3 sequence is CASSLHHSTDTQYF. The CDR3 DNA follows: TGTGCCAGCAGCTTGCATCATAGCACAGATACGCAGTATTTT.

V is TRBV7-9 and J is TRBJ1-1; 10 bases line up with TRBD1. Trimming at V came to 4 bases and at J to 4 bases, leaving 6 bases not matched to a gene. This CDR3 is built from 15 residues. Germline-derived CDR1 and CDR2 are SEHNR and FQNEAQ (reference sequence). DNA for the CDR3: TGTGCCAGCAGCTCAACGACAGGGGGCTTCACTGAAGCTTTCTTT. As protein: CASSSTTGGFTEAFF.

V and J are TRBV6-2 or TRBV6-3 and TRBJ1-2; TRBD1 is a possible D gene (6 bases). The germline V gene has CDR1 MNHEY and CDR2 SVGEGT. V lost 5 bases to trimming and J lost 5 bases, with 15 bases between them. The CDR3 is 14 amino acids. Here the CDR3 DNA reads TGTGCCAGCAGTCCGGGACAAGAGATTTATGGCTACACCTTC. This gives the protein CASSPGQEIYGYTF.

For the CDR3, the DNA is TGTGCCAGCTGGGTTGGAAGTGGAGATACGCAGTATTTT. It specifies CASWVGSGDTQYF. This chain connects TRBV18 to TRBJ2-3, with unresolved D. Germline V gene sequence: CDR1 KGHSH, CDR2 LQKENI. CDR3 length: 13 residues. Trimming stripped 7 bases from V and 5 bases from J, with 13 bases between.

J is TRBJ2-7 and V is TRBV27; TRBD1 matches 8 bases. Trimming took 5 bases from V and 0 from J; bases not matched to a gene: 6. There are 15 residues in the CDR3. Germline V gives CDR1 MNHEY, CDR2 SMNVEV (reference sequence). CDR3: CASSPGDRRSYEQYF. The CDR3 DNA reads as TGTGCCAGCAGTCCCGGGGACAGGCGCTCCTACGAGCAGTACTTC.

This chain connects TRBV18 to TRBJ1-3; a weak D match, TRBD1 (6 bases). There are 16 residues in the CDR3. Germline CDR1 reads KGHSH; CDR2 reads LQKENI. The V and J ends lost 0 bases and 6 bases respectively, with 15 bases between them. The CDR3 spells CASSPPLQGFENTIYF. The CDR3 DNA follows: TGTGCCAGCTCACCACCCTTACAGGGTTTCGAAAACACCATATATTTT.

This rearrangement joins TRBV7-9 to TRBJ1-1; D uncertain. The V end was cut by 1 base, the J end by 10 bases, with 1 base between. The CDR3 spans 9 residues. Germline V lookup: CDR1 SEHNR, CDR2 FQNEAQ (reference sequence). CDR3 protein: CASSLGAFF. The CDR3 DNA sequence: TGTGCCAGCAGCTTAGGAGCTTTCTTT. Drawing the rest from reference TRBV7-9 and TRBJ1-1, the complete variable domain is DTGVSQNPRHKITKRGQNVTFRCDPISEHNRLYWYRQTLGQGPEFLTYFQNEAQLEKSRLLSDRFSAERPKGSFSTLEIQRTEQGDSAMYLCASSLGAFFGQGTRLTVV.

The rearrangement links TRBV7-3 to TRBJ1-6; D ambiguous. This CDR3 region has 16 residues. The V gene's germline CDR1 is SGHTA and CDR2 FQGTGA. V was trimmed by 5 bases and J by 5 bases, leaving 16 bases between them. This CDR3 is CASSPSARADNSPLHF. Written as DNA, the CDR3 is TGTGCCAGCAGCCCCTCCGCGCGCGCAGATAATTCACCCCTCCACTTT.

DNA of the CDR3: TGCGCCAGCAGCTTACAGGGGCCCTACACCGGGGAGCTGTTTTTT. Its translation: CASSLQGPYTGELFF. This rearrangement joins TRBV5-1 to TRBJ2-2; 7 nucleotides align to TRBD1. V was pared by 2 bases and J by 3 bases, with 4 bases of the junction left unmatched. The CDR3 sequence is 15 residues long. The V gene's germline CDR1 is SGHRS and CDR2 YFSETQ.

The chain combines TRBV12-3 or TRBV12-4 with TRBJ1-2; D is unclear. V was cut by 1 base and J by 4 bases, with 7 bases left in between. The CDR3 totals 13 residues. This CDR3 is CASSLGGSYGYTF. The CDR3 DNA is TGTGCCAGCAGTTTAGGAGGGAGCTATGGCTACACCTTC.

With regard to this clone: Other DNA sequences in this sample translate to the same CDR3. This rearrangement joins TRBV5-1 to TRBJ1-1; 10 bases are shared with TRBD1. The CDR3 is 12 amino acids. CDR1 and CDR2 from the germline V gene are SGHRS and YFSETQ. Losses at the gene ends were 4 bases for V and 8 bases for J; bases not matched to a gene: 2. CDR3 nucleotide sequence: TGCGCCAGCAGCCTGGACAGGGGGGAAGCTTTCTTT. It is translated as CASSLDRGEAFF.

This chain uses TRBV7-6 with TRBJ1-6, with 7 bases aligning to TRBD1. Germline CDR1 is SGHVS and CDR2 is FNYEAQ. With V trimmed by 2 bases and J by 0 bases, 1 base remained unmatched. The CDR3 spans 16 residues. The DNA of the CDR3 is TGTGCCAGCAGCTTACGACAGGGCTCCTATAATTCACCCCTCCACTTT. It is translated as CASSLRQGSYNSPLHF.

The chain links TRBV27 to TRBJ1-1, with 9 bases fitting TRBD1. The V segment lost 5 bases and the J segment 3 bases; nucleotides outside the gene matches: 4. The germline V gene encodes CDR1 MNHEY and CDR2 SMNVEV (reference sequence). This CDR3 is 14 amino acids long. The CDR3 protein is CASSRQGGYTEAFF. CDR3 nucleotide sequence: TGTGCCAGCAGTCGACAGGGGGGTTACACTGAAGCTTTCTTT.

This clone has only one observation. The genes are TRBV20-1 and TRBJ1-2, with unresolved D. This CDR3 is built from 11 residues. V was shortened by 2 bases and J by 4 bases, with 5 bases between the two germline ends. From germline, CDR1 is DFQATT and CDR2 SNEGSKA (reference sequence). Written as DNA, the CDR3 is TGCAGTGCTAGACACTCCTATGGCTACACCTTC. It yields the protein CSARHSYGYTF.

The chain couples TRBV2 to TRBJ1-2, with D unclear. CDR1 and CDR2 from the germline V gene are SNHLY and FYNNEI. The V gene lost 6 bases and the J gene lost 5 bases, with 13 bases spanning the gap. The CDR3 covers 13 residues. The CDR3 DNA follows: TGTGCCAGCAGGCCTTGGACGGCTTATGGCTACACCTTC. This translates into CASRPWTAYGYTF.

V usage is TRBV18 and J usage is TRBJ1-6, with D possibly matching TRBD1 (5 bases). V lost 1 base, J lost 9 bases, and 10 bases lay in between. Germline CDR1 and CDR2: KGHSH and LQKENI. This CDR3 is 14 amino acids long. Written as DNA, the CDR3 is TGTGCCAGCTCACCACAGGGGCCTGCTTCACCCCTCCACTTT. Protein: CASSPQGPASPLHF.

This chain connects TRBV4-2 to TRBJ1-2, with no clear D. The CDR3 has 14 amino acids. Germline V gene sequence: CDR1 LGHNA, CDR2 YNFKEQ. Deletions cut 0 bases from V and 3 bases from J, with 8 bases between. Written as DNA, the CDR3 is TGTGCCAGCAGCCAAGAGGCCGGCTACTATGGCTACACCTTC. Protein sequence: CASSQEAGYYGYTF.